These T cell receptor beta chains were read from a single sample in a study of shared clonotypes between healthy human individuals. Method: immunoSEQ multiplex PCR; TCRdb's copy keeps in-frame clones and lacks some. The sample records about 2.4 million clones, more than 85% being singletons. Specimen: naive CD4+ T cells from PBMCs. All receptors come from a man younger than 30 in good health. Some clones in this sample may be carry-over from other donors' samples. Each CDR3 is given without its conserved first and last residue. A D gene is named only where the DNA matches it firmly.

TRBJ1-4	TRBD1	TRBV19	ASTLGQGGNEKLF
TRBJ2-5	.	TRBV19	ASSMDSRWETQY
TRBJ2-1	.	TRBV6-5	ASSYSRGLEQF
TRBJ2-6	.	TRBV15	ATSTANVLT
TRBJ2-7	TRBD2	TRBV28	ASSLRGRALGEQY
TRBJ2-7	.	TRBV4-1	ASSQVSSYEQY
TRBJ2-5	TRBD2	TRBV18	ASSPAGGNQETQY
TRBJ1-2	TRBD1	TRBV6-5	ATSTGTGGKYGYT
TRBJ2-3	.	TRBV7-2	ASSLEGAQY
TRBJ1-1	.	TRBV5-4	ASSLTPGMNTEAF
TRBJ1-2	TRBD1	TRBV7-9	ASSPPDRNYGYT
TRBJ1-2	TRBD1	TRBV7-2	ASSPQTGVSGYT
TRBJ1-1	.	TRBV15	ATSRVKTRGAF
TRBJ1-5	.	TRBV10-3	AISESPGQTTQH
TRBJ2-7	.	TRBV7-2	ASSKGGMQY
TRBJ2-7	.	TRBV4-1	ASSQTTLSGTKINYEQY
TRBJ2-3	.	TRBV30	AWSQTGLSTDTQY
TRBJ2-7	TRBD1	TRBV2	ASTGQVLSYEQY
TRBJ2-2	.	TRBV5-1	ASSLGATTNTGELF
TRBJ2-2	TRBD1	TRBV7-9	ASNRQGAPERLF
TRBJ2-1	.	TRBV2	ASIREKVVNEQF
TRBJ2-3	.	TRBV18	ASSPQRTAVSDTQY
TRBJ2-5	.	TRBV6-1	ASSELGKETQY
TRBJ1-3	TRBD1	TRBV6-1	ASSDRTGGISGNTIY
TRBJ2-1	.	TRBV7-3	ASSLSPESSYNEQF
TRBJ1-3	.	TRBV5-5	ASSPDGTGNTIY
TRBJ2-3	.	TRBV5-1	ASSAETKTRGLDDTQY
TRBJ1-1	.	TRBV5-1	ASSLAVGIGWGQNTEAF
TRBJ2-1	.	TRBV6-6	ASRHGGYNEQF
TRBJ1-3	.	TRBV7-2	ASSFGRGRSGNTIY
TRBJ2-7	TRBD1	TRBV5-1	ASRSQDRGYYEQY
TRBJ2-3	.	TRBV5-5	ASSLDGAPDTQY
TRBJ2-2	.	TRBV25-1	ASSEWAGGELF
TRBJ2-3	.	TRBV28	ASSFLTGARTDTQY
TRBJ2-3	.	TRBV2	ASSGATDTQY
TRBJ1-1	.	TRBV5-8	ASSLAPSNTEAF
TRBJ2-1	.	TRBV11-3	ASSFAGDSGSEQF
TRBJ2-1	.	TRBV7-6	ASSLVDQGPNEQF
TRBJ1-2	.	TRBV19	ASSIVTGNGYT